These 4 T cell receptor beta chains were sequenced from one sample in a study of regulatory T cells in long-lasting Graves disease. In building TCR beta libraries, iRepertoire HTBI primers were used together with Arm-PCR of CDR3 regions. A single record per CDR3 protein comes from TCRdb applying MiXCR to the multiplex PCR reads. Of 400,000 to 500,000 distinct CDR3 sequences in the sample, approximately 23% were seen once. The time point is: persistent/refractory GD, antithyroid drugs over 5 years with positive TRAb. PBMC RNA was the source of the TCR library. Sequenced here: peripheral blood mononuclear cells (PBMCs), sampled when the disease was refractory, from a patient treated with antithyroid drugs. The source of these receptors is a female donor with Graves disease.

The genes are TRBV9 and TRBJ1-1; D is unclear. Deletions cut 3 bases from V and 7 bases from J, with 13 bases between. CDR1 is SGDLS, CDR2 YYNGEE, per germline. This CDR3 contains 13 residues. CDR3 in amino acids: CASSAPGRGEAFF. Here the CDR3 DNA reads TGTGCCAGCAGCGCCCCGGGTCGAGGTGAAGCTTTCTTT.

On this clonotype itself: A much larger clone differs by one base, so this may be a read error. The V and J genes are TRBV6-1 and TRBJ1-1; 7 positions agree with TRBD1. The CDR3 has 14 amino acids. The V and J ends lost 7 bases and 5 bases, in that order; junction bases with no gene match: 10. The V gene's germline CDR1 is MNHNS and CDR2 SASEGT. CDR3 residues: CASTNQGVRTEAFF. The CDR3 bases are TGTGCCAGCACCAACCAGGGGGTAAGAACTGAAGCTTTCTTT.

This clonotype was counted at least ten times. CDR3 sequence: CASSLQDRRTEAFF. DNA of the CDR3: TGCGCCAGCAGCTTGCAAGATCGTCGCACTGAAGCTTTCTTT. The rearrangement uses TRBV5-1 and TRBJ1-1, with D unclear. Germline CDR1 reads SGHRS; CDR2 reads YFSETQ. The length of the CDR3 is 14 residues. The V gene lost 1 base and the J gene lost 4 bases, with 11 bases spanning the gap.

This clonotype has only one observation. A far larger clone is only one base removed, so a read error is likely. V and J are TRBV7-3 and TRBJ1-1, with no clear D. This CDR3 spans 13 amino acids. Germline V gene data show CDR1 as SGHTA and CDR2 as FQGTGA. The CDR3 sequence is CASSLMENIEAFF. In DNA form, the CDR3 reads TGTGCCAGCAGCTTAATGGAGAACATTGAAGCTTTCTTT.